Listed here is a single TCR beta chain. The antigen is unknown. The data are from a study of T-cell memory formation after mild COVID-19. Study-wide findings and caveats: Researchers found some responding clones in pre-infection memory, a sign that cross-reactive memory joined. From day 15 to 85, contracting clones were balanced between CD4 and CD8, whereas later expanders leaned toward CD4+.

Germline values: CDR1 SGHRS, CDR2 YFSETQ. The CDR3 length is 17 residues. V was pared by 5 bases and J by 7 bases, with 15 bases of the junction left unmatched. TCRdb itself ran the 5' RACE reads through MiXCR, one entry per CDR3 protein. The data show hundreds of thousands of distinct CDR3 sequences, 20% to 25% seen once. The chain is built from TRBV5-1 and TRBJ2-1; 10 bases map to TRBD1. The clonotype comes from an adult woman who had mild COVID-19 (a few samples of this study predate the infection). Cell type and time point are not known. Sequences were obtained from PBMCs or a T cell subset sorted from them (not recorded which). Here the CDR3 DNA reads TGCGCCAGCAGGGATAACCCGGGACAGGGGATGTTAAATGAGCAGTTCTTC. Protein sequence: CASRDNPGQGMLNEQFF.